This T cell receptor beta chain derives from a study of cytomegalovirus exposure and HLA in healthy donors. The study's findings and limits: For most TCR beta V segments, an earlier analysis put the productive rate at about 90% or about 30% of the time.

As regards this clone: The antigen remains undetermined.

It was healthy bone marrow donors who served as donors. The study ran its PCR with 60 Vbeta and 13 Jbeta primers. Profiling relied on immunoSEQ multiplex PCR, and the TCRdb table lists in-frame clones only, not all of them. The table for this sample gives about 130,000 clones. The origin of this receptor is a man younger than 35 in good health and CMV-seronegative. Sequenced material: PBMCs.

Here the CDR3 reads CASGQGPWTQYF. The CDR3 DNA follows: TGTGCCAGCGGCCAGGGGCCCTGGACCCAGTACTTC. This chain uses TRBV2 with TRBJ2-5; D possibly corresponds to TRBD1 (6 bases). Germline CDR1 reads SNHLY; CDR2 reads FYNNEI. CDR3 length equals 12 residues. The germline V and J ends were trimmed by 8 bases and 7 bases, with 14 bases remaining between them.